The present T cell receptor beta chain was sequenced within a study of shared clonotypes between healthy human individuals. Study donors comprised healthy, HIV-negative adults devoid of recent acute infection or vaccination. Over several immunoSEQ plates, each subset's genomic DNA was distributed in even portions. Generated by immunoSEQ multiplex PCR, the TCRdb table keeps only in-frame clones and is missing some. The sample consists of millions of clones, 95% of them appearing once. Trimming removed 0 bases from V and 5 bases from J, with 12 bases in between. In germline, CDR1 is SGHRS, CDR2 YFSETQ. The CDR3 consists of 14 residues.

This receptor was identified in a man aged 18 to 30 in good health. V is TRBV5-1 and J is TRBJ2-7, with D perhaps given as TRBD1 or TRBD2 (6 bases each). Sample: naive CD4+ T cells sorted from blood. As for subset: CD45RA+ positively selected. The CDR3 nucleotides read TGCGCCAGCAGCTTGGGGGACACGGGGGACGAGCAGTACTTC. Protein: CASSLGDTGDEQYF.